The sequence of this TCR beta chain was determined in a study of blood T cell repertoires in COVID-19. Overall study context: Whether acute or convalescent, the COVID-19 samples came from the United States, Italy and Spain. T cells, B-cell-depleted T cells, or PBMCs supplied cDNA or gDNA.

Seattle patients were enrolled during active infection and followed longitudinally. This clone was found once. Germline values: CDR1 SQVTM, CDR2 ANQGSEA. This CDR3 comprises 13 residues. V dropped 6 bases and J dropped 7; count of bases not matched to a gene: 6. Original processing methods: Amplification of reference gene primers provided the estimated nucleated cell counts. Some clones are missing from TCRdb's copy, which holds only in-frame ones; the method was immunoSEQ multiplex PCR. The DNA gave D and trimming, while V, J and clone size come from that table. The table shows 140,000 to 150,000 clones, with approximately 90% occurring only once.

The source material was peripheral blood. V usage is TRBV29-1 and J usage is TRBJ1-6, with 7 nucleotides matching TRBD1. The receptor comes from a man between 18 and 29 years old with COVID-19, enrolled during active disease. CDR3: CSVSDRTNSPLHF. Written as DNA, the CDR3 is TGCAGCGTCTCGGACAGGACCAATTCACCCCTCCACTTT.